This T cell receptor (beta chain) appears in the sequencing data of a study of T cell repertoires in cytomegalovirus infection. About the study: Evidence of both CMV infection and a matching HLA type came from public TCR beta signatures.

TCRdb independently ran MiXCR on the reads; one entry per CDR3 protein. The data show some 220,000 distinct CDR3 sequences, with approximately 40% seen just once and 55% to 60% held by the top ten. The germline gives CDR1 SEHNR, CDR2 FQNEAQ (reference sequence). CDR3 size: 14 residues. V was shortened by 5 bases and J by 9 bases, with 17 bases between the two germline ends. About this clonotype: As yet, its antigen is unknown.

The sample was CD8+ T cells from cultured PBMCs, taken from culture after CMV antigen stimulation. The chain uses TRBV7-9 and TRBJ1-5, with TRBD1 as a possible D gene (6 bases). The sequence derives from a human donor in good health (CMV status not recorded). Some clones in this sample may be carry-over from other donors' samples. CDR3 in DNA: TGTGCCAGCAGCCCGGACAGTATAGGACGGCCCCAGCATTTT. This translates into CASSPDSIGRPQHF.